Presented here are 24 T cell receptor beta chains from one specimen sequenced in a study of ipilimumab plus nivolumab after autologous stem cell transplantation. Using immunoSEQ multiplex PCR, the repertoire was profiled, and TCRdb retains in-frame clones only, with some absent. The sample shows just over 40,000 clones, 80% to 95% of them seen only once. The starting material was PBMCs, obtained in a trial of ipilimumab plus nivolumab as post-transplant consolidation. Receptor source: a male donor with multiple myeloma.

Here the CDR3 reads CASSLGQGRGGTF. The CDR3 nucleotides are TGTGCCAGCAGCCTGGGACAGGGGAGGGGAGGCACCTTC. The V call is TRBV28, the J call TRBJ1-2; TRBD1 agrees at 10 bases. The germline CDR1 and CDR2 sequences are MDHEN and SYDVKM. V dropped 6 bases and J dropped 13; count of bases not matched to a gene: 11. CDR3 length: 13 residues.

CDR3 bases: TGTGCCAGCAGTTTATCCGGGACGATGAACACTGAAGCTTTCTTT. The encoded protein is CASSLSGTMNTEAFF. V is TRBV27 and J is TRBJ1-1; D might be TRBD1 (5 bases). Trimming shortened V by 0 bases and J by 0 bases, and 8 bases separated the two germline ends. Germline CDR1 reads MNHEY; CDR2 reads SMNVEV (reference sequence). The CDR3 sequence is 15 residues long.

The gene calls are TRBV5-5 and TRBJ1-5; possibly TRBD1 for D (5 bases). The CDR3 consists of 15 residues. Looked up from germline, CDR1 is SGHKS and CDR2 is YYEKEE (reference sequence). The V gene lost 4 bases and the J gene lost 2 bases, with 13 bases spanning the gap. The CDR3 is CASSLRVGGNQPQHF. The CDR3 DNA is TGTGCCAGCAGCCTCAGGGTCGGGGGCAATCAGCCCCAGCATTTT.

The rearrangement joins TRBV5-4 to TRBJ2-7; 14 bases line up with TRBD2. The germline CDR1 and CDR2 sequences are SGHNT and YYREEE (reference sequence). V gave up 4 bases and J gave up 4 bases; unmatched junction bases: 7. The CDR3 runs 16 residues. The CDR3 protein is CASSPTGTSGGYEQYF. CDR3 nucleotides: TGTGCCAGCAGCCCAACCGGGACTAGCGGGGGTTACGAGCAGTACTTC.

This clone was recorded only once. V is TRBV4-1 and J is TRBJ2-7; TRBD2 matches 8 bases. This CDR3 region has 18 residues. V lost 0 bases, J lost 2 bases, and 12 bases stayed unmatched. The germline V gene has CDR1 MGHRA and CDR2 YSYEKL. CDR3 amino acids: CASSQDMGLGDVTYEQYF. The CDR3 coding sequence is TGCGCCAGCAGCCAAGATATGGGACTAGGGGACGTAACCTACGAGCAGTACTTC.

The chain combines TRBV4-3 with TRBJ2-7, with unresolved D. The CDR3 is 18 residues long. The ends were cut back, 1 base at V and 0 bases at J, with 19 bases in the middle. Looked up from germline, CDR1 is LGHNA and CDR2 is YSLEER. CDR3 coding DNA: TGCGCCAGCAGCCAAGCTCCCTTCCAGGTAGAAGACTCCTACGAGCAGTACTTC. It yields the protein CASSQAPFQVEDSYEQYF.

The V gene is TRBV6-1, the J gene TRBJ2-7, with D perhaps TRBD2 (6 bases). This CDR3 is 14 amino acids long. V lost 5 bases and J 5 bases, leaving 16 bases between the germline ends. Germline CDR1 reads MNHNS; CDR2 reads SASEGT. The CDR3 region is CASSLQVERDEQYF. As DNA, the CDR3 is TGTGCCAGCAGTCTCCAAGTGGAGCGGGACGAGCAGTACTTC.

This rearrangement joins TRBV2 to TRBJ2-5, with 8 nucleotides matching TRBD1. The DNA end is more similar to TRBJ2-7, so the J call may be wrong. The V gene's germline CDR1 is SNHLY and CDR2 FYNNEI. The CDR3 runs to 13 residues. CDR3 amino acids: CASGAGGDYEQYF. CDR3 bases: TGTGCCAGCGGGGCAGGGGGCGACTACGAGCAGTACTTC.

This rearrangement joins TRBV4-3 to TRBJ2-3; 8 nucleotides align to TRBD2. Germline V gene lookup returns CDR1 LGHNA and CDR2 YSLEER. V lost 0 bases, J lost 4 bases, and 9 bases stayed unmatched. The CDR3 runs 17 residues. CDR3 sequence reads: CASSQDTSGSPADTQYF. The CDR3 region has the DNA TGCGCCAGCAGCCAAGATACGAGCGGGAGCCCCGCAGATACGCAGTATTTT.

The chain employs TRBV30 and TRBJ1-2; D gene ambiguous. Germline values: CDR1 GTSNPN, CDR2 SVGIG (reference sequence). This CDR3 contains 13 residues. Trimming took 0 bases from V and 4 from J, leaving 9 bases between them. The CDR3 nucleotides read TGTGCCTGGAGTGTTGAGGGCTTCTATGGCTACACCTTC. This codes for CAWSVEGFYGYTF.

CDR3 in amino acids: CASGDRVNYGYTF. CDR3 in DNA: TGTGCCAGCGGAGACAGGGTAAACTATGGCTACACCTTC. The V call is TRBV28, the J call TRBJ1-2; 7 positions match TRBD1. The CDR3 runs 13 residues. Per germline, CDR1 MDHEN and CDR2 SYDVKM. V shed 8 bases and J 2 bases; nucleotides not matched to a gene: 5.

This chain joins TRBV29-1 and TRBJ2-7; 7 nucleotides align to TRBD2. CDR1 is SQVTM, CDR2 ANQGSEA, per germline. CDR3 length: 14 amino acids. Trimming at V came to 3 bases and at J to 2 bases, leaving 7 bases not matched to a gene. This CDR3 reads CSVDVGGQAYEQYF. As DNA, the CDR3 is TGCAGCGTTGACGTGGGAGGGCAGGCCTACGAGCAGTACTTC.

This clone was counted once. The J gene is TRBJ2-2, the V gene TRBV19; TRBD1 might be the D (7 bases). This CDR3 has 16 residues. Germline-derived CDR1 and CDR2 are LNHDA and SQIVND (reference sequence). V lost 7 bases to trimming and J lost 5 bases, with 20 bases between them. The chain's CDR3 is CASKVGGRGRTGELFF. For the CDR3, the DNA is TGTGCCAGTAAGGTCGGGGGTAGGGGGCGAACCGGGGAGCTGTTTTTT.

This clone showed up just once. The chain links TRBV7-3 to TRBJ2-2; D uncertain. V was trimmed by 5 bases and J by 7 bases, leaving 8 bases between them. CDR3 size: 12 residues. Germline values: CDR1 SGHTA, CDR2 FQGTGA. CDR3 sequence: CASSPSYGELFF. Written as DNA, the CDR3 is TGTGCCAGCAGCCCCTCGTACGGGGAGCTGTTTTTT. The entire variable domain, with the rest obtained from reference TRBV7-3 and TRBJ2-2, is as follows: GAGVSQTPSNKVTEKGKYVELRCDPISGHTALYWYRQSLGQGPEFLIYFQGTGAADDSGLPNDRFFAVRPEGSVSTLKIQRTERGDSAVYLCASSPSYGELFFGEGSRLTVL.

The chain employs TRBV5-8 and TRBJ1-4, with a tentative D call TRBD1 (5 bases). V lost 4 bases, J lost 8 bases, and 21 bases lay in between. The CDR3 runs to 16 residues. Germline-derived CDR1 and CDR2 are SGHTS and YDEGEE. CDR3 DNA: TGTGCCAGCAGCCCCAGGAGGGGCTCCCGAGTGGAAAAACTGTTTTTT. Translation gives CASSPRRGSRVEKLFF.

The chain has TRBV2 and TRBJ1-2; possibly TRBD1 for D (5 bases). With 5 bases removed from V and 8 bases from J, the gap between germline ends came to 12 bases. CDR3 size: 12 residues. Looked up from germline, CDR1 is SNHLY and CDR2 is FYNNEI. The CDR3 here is CASSRGQEGYTF. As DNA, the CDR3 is TGTGCCAGCAGTAGGGGCCAGGAGGGCTACACCTTC.

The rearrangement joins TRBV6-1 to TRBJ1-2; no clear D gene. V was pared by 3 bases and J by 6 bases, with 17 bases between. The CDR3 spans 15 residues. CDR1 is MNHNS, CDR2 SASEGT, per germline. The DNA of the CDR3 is TGTGCCAGCAGTGATAGTAGGCGGGGTGGTGATGGCTACACCTTC. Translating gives CASSDSRRGGDGYTF.

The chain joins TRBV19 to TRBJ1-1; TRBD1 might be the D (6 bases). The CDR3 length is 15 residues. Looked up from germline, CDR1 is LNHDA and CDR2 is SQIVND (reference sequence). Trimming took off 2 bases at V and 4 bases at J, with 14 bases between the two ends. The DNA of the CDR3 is TGTGCCAGTAGTATATCTGGGGGCGAGGTCACTGAAGCTTTCTTT. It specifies CASSISGGEVTEAFF.

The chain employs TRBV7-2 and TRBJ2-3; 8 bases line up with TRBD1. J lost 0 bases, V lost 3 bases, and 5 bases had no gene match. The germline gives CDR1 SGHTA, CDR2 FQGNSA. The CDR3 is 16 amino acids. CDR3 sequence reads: CASSLRDRLSTDTQYF. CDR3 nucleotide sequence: TGTGCCAGCAGCTTGAGGGACAGGCTAAGCACAGATACGCAGTATTTT.

CDR3 coding DNA: TGTGCCAGCAGTTACTCGGGGTTACCAGGGGGTAATAGCAATCAGCCCCAGCATTTT. Amino acids: CASSYSGLPGGNSNQPQHF. The rearrangement joins TRBV27 to TRBJ1-5; 7 bases map to TRBD1. V was pared by 4 bases and J by 0 bases, with 15 bases of the junction left unmatched. The CDR3 runs to 19 residues. Germline V gives CDR1 MNHEY, CDR2 SMNVEV (reference sequence).

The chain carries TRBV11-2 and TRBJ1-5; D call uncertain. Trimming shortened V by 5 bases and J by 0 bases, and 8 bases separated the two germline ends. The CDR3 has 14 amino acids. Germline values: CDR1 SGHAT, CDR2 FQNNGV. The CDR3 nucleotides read TGTGCCAGCAGCCCAAGTTATAGCAATCAGCCCCAGCATTTT. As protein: CASSPSYSNQPQHF.

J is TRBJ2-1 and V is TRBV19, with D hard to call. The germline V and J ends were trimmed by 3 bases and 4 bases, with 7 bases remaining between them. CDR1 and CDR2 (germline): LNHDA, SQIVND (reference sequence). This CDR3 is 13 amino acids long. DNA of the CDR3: TGTGCCAGTAGTATTTTGCAATACAATGAGCAGTTCTTC. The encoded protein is CASSILQYNEQFF.

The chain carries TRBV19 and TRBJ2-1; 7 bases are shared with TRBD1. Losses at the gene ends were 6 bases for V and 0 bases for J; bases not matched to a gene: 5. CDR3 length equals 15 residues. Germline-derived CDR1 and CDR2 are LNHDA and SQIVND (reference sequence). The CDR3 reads CASSYRGPSYNEQFF. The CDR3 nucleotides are TGTGCCAGTAGCTACAGGGGTCCCTCCTACAATGAGCAGTTCTTC.

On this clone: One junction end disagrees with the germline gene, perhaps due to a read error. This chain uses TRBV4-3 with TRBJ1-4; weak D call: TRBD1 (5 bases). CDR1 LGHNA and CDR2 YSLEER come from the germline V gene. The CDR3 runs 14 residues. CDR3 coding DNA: TGCGCCAGCAGCCACGGGGCCCTGAATGAAAAACTGCTTTTT. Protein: CASSHGALNEKLLF.